The subject of this entry is one T cell receptor (beta chain). Its target is unknown. This sample was taken from a study of T cells in Graves' hyperthyroidism and ophthalmopathy. Study-level points and caveats: Most expanded thyroid clonotypes above 0.001 also appeared in blood.

Inclusion characteristics of ophthalmopathy patients comprised a Clinical Activity Score of at least 3, a NOSPECS grade of at least 4, and duration under 3 months. Patients were excluded because of uncontrolled infection, other autoimmune disease, pregnancy or lactation. Each 10 ml fresh peripheral blood draw supplied the PBMCs. The length of the CDR3 is 15 residues. CDR1 SGDLS and CDR2 YYNGEE come from the germline V gene. V was clipped by 3 bases and J by 6 bases, with 19 bases between them. RNA transcripts were the template for amplifying TCR beta CDR3 regions. HTBI primers were the set used in a first-round RT-PCR of the TCR CDR3. TCRdb ran MiXCR on the multiplex PCR reads and lists one entry per CDR3 protein. The table records about 520,000 distinct CDR3 sequences, approximately 25% of them present only once.

The sequence was collected from a woman aged 25 to 39 with Graves' ophthalmopathy. The rearrangement links TRBV9 to TRBJ2-7; a weak D match, TRBD2 (5 bases). Sequenced input: blood. CDR3 bases: TGTGCCAGCAGCGCCACGGGCGGAGGAAGCTGCGAGCAGTACTTC. Amino acids: CASSATGGGSCEQYF. Variable domain in full (rest from reference TRBV9 and TRBJ2-7): DSGVTQTPKHLITATGQRVTLRCSPRSGDLSVYWYQQSLDQGLQFLIQYYNGEERAKGNILERFSAQQFPDLHSELNLSSLELGDSALYFCASSATGGGSCEQYFGPGTRLTVT.